The clone carrying this T cell receptor (beta chain) was seen ten or more times. Its specificity is unknown. The CDR3 has 15 amino acids. V dropped 7 bases and J dropped 5; count of bases not matched to a gene: 12. Germline CDR1 is MNHEY and CDR2 is SVGEGT. This sample is part of a study of molecular identifiers for immune sequencing clone quantification. General study findings and limits: Barcode sharing among identical TCR molecules could make large clones appear smaller. Even with about a million naive cells present, spiked Jurkat TCR RNA from one cell was reportedly detectable.

Each CDR3 protein gets one entry after TCRdb re-called the PCR reads with MiXCR. The sample shows about 510,000 distinct CDR3 sequences, around 23% of them seen only once. The authors sorted naive CD8 T cells as CD8+CD4-CCR7+CD45RA+. The rearrangement joins TRBV6-2 or TRBV6-3 to TRBJ1-1, with 8 bases identical to TRBD1. Specimen: naive CD8+ T cells from blood, with Jurkat cell RNA spiked in. Subset defined: FACS-sorted CD8+CD4-CCR7+CD45RA+ naive T cells. This TCR was sampled from a human donor in good health. Some libraries in this study had Jurkat cell RNA spiked in. The CDR3 reads CASTLTGALSTEAFF. CDR3 in DNA: TGTGCCAGCACCCTGACAGGGGCATTAAGTACTGAAGCTTTCTTT.